The entry that follows covers one TCR beta chain sequence. What it binds is unknown. CDR3 length equals 14 residues. Between the trimmed V and J ends, which lost 5 bases and 7 bases, there was a span of 20 bases. The germline V gene encodes CDR1 GTSNPN and CDR2 SVGIG (reference sequence). These data originate in a study of cytomegalovirus exposure and HLA in healthy donors. Looking at the study overall: Around 180 million T cells yielded 100 million or so unique TCR beta sequences in earlier analysis. Whole-study results and caveats: After further analysis at a later stage, 16,951 TCR beta sequences were associated with HLA alleles at 0.05 false discovery rate.

Vbeta (60) and Jbeta (13) primers were used in the PCR. The data were produced by immunoSEQ multiplex PCR, yet TCRdb's version contains in-frame clones alone and is incomplete. This repertoire shows approximately 77,000 clones, roughly 80% found once; its top ten account for roughly 7.1%. The sequencing input was PBMCs. This clonotype was sampled from a woman in her forties in good health and CMV-seronegative. The V call is TRBV30, the J call TRBJ1-2, with D possibly matching TRBD1 (5 bases). CDR3 bases: TGTGCCTGGTCTCAGGGTATTACGACCCTTGGCTACACCTTC. Its translation: CAWSQGITTLGYTF.